This T cell receptor beta chain was observed in a study of blood T cells in healthy people across ages. Findings and limits, study-wide: Donor CMV infection status was unknown, possibly confounding age-related changes in expanded clonotypes. A strong correlation was found between TCR beta diversity and the percentage of naive T cells.

On this clonotype: Antigen specificity is unknown.

V lost 2 bases to trimming and J lost 10 bases; unmatched junction nucleotides: 8. The CDR3 sequence is 13 residues long. Combining a sample-barcoded 5' primer with a J-beta primer mix, a second PCR ran for roughly 6 to 12 cycles. MiXCR was run by TCRdb on the 5' RACE reads, yielding one entry per CDR3 protein. The sample yields some 1.5 million distinct CDR3 sequences, approximately 42% seen once. Total RNA, at least 6 micrograms per sample, was extracted from PBMCs. The chain carries TRBV12-3 or TRBV12-4 and TRBJ2-7, with 7 bases that match TRBD1. The sequencing input was blood. The receptor was isolated from a woman aged 18-29 years in good health. The CDR3 loop reads CASSLPQGQAQYF. The CDR3 nucleotides read TGTGCCAGCAGTTTACCACAAGGACAGGCCCAGTACTTC.